The table lists the clone carrying this T cell receptor (beta chain) with many counts. Its specificity is not known. Amplification of TCR beta CDR3 regions was performed using RNA transcripts as template. The HTBI set primed first-round TCR CDR3 RT-PCR. TCRdb reprocessed the multiplex PCR reads via MiXCR and lists one record per CDR3 protein. The data show 660,000 or so distinct CDR3 sequences, less than 25% seen once. The data were taken from a study of T cells in Graves' hyperthyroidism and ophthalmopathy. Study results and caveats: Progression to ophthalmopathy was predicted a median of roughly 6.8 months early. Blood also held most thyroid clonotypes expanded beyond 0.001.

The germline V gene has CDR1 MDHEN and CDR2 SYDVKM. J gave up 1 base and V 5 bases, and 6 bases lay outside the gene matches. The CDR3 has 15 residues. The PBMCs had their origin in approximately 10 ml of fresh peripheral blood. This sequence was found in a man under 40 with Graves' ophthalmopathy. The sequencing input was blood. The chain carries TRBV28 and TRBJ2-7, with TRBD1 matching over 9 bases. This CDR3 is CASSPAGTGSYEQYF. In DNA, the CDR3 is TGTGCCAGCAGTCCCGCCGGGACAGGGTCCTACGAGCAGTACTTC.